One sample yielded the 30 T cell receptor beta chains listed below, sequenced in a study of T-cell reconstitution after alpha-beta-depleted transplantation in children. Construction of the TCRbeta library involved unique molecular identifiers. One entry per CDR3 protein, called by TCRdb with MiXCR from the PCR reads. The sample carries hundreds of thousands of distinct CDR3 sequences, roughly 13% recorded once. The material sequenced was PBMCs, mostly from graft donor cells, taken 360 days after TCRalphabeta/CD19-depleted stem cell transplant. The source of these receptors is a male patient aged 5 to 17 who had a stem cell transplant for acute myeloid leukemia, so the T cells may come from the graft donor.

The chain is built from TRBV2 and TRBJ2-2, with D perhaps matching TRBD1 (5 bases). V was pared by 3 bases and J by 1 base, with 12 bases between. The CDR3 extends over 16 amino acids. The V gene's germline CDR1 is SNHLY and CDR2 FYNNEI. The CDR3 DNA reads TGTGCCAGCAGTGAGAGAACAGGCCGGAACACCGGGGAGCTGTTTTTT. Translated, it gives CASSERTGRNTGELFF.

Of note for this clonotype: This may be a read error, as it is one base from a much larger clone. This chain links TRBV12-3 or TRBV12-4 with TRBJ2-7; tentative D call: TRBD1 (5 bases). CDR3 length: 13 residues. The CDR3 DNA reads as TGTGCCAGCAGCTTGGACACCTCCTACGAGCACTACTTC. This gives the protein CASSLDTSYEHYF.

This clonotype was observed at least ten times. V gene TRBV12-3 or TRBV12-4 combines with J gene TRBJ2-1, with 8 nucleotides matching TRBD2. J was trimmed by 3 bases and V by 0 bases; bases with no gene match: 1. CDR3 length: 15 residues. The CDR3 reads CASSLAGLVYNEQFF. CDR3 nucleotides: TGTGCCAGCAGTTTAGCGGGACTAGTCTACAATGAGCAGTTCTTC.

A few counts support this clonotype. The rearrangement joins TRBV20-1 to TRBJ2-7; a possible D gene is TRBD1 (5 bases). Per the germline V gene, CDR1 is DFQATT and CDR2 is SNEGSKA (reference sequence). The ends were cut back, 5 bases at V and 0 bases at J, with 17 bases in the middle. This CDR3 is built from 15 residues. This CDR3 is CSAARQGRSSYEQYF. The CDR3 DNA reads as TGCAGTGCTGCCCGCCAGGGCCGTAGCTCCTACGAGCAGTACTTC.

This clonotype came up a few times. Here the CDR3 omits its conserved ending phenylalanine or tryptophan, so a read error is the likely source. It is unclear where the CDR3 begins or ends on the DNA, so no DNA is shown, and the CDR3 is as TCRdb lists it. This chain connects TRBV4-3 to TRBJ2-7; the D call of TRBD2 is as the table states it, not checked on the DNA. The germline V gene has CDR1 LGHNA and CDR2 YSLEER. The CDR3 comprises 10 residues, both ends counted. The chain's CDR3 is CASSQRAGEI.

This chain connects TRBV24-1 to TRBJ2-1; 13 nucleotides align to TRBD2. J was trimmed by 6 bases and V by 4 bases; bases with no gene match: 14. The CDR3 spans 19 residues. Per the germline V gene, CDR1 is KGHDR and CDR2 is SFDVKD. CDR3 in DNA: TGTGCCACCAGTGACATGGGACTAGCGGGACCGGACTTTCGCAATGAGCAGTTCTTC. Protein product: CATSDMGLAGPDFRNEQFF.

This clonotype showed up just a few times. The rearrangement links TRBV12-3 or TRBV12-4 to TRBJ1-5; D possibly corresponds to TRBD1 (6 bases). The CDR3 totals 17 residues. Trimming cost V 6 bases and J 1 base, with 19 bases left between them. The CDR3 sequence: CASRHGQPQGSNQPQHF. Written as DNA, the CDR3 is TGTGCCAGCAGACACGGACAGCCCCAAGGCAGCAATCAGCCCCAGCATTTT.

V is TRBV6-2 or TRBV6-3 and J is TRBJ2-1; D unresolved. This CDR3 is built from 11 residues. V lost 7 bases and J lost 9, with 10 bases in between. Germline CDR1 reads MNHEY; CDR2 reads SVGEGT. CDR3 coding DNA: TGTGCCAGCACCCGGTCGAGTGAGCAGTTCTTC. Translation gives CASTRSSEQFF.

This clonotype came up a few times. The rearrangement uses TRBV3-1 and TRBJ1-2; D unresolved. Germline lookup yields CDR1 LGHDT and CDR2 YNNKEL (reference sequence). The CDR3 consists of 13 residues. V was trimmed by 2 bases and J by 2 bases, leaving 6 bases between them. The CDR3 loop reads CASSQIQNYGYTF. DNA for the CDR3: TGTGCCAGCAGCCAAATACAGAACTATGGCTACACCTTC.

In this sample, this clonotype turned up a few times. The V call is TRBV12-3 or TRBV12-4, the J call TRBJ2-7; D perhaps matches TRBD2 (6 bases). The CDR3 length is 17 residues. Trimming took off 5 bases at V and 2 bases at J, with 22 bases between the two ends. CDR3 DNA sequence: TGTGCCAGCAGTCTACCTCGGGAGCTAGCCCGGGCCTACGAGCAGTACTTC. Its translation is CASSLPRELARAYEQYF.

At least ten counts were recorded for this clonotype. The gene calls are TRBV7-2 and TRBJ2-3; 7 bases line up with TRBD1. The CDR3 is made up of 16 amino acids. Germline CDR1 and CDR2: SGHTA and FQGNSA. The V and J ends lost 4 bases and 2 bases, in that order; junction bases with no gene match: 9. This CDR3 reads CASSSLTGQTTDTQYF. CDR3 DNA: TGTGCCAGCAGCTCCTTAACGGGACAGACCACAGATACGCAGTATTTT.

A few counts support this clonotype. V usage is TRBV28 and J usage is TRBJ2-7, with no clear D. Germline V CDR1 and CDR2: MDHEN, SYDVKM. This CDR3 is built from 16 residues. The V end was cut by 5 bases, the J end by 4 bases, with 21 bases between. In DNA form, the CDR3 reads TGTGCCAGCAGTCTAATGTGGGTGATTGGGGTGTACGAGCAGTACTTC. Amino acid sequence: CASSLMWVIGVYEQYF.

J is TRBJ1-5 and V is TRBV20-1, with 8 bases fitting TRBD1. Germline CDR1 reads DFQATT; CDR2 reads SNEGSKA (reference sequence). The J segment lost 5 bases and the V segment lost 3 bases, leaving 9 bases of the junction unmatched. This CDR3 contains 15 residues. CDR3 loop: CSARGRQGFDQPQHF. CDR3 bases: TGCAGTGCTAGGGGGAGACAGGGGTTCGATCAGCCCCAGCATTTT.

The chain uses TRBV9 and TRBJ2-4; D gene ambiguous. V was cut by 2 bases and J by 2 bases, with 5 bases left in between. Looked up from germline, CDR1 is SGDLS and CDR2 is YYNGEE. The CDR3 runs 13 residues. The DNA of the CDR3 is TGTGCCAGCAGCGTTGGGACCAAAAACATTCAGTACTTC. This gives the protein CASSVGTKNIQYF.

This clonotype was observed a handful of times. This rearrangement joins TRBV29-1 to TRBJ2-7, with no clear D. Germline V gives CDR1 SQVTM, CDR2 ANQGSEA. V gave up 6 bases and J gave up 0 bases, with 12 bases separating them. This CDR3 contains 13 residues. CDR3 nucleotides: TGCAGCGTAGCAGACCCCAGCTCCTACGAGCAGTACTTC. This encodes CSVADPSSYEQYF.

CDR3 DNA: TGCGCCCGGGTAGGGGAGGCGCCTAGCTATCCAGATACGCAGTATTTT. Amino acids: CARVGEAPSYPDTQYF. The V gene is TRBV4-3, the J gene TRBJ2-3; tentative D call: TRBD2 (6 bases). This CDR3 is built from 16 residues. Trimming left V 11 bases short and J 4 bases short, with 25 bases between. The germline CDR1 and CDR2 sequences are LGHNA and YSLEER.

V usage is TRBV20-1 and J usage is TRBJ2-3; no clear D. V gave up 3 bases and J gave up 2 bases, with 9 bases separating them. The germline gives CDR1 DFQATT, CDR2 SNEGSKA (reference sequence). This CDR3 has 13 amino acids. The CDR3 DNA is TGCAGTGCTAGCAGTCCCGTCACAGATACGCAGTATTTT. Translated: CSASSPVTDTQYF.

A few counts support this clonotype. V usage is TRBV29-1 and J usage is TRBJ2-1; 7 positions match TRBD2. V dropped 6 bases and J dropped 9; count of bases not matched to a gene: 11. This CDR3 has 13 amino acids. The V gene's germline CDR1 is SQVTM and CDR2 ANQGSEA. The chain's CDR3 is CSVPGTNWGEQFF. For the CDR3, the DNA is TGCAGCGTCCCCGGGACTAACTGGGGTGAGCAGTTCTTC.

In its sample, this clonotype was seen many times. The V call is TRBV14, the J call TRBJ2-4; the D call may be TRBD1 or TRBD2 (5 bases each). Trimming stripped 1 base from V and 9 bases from J, with 7 bases between. Germline V gene data show CDR1 as SGHDN and CDR2 as FVKESK. The CDR3 extends over 12 amino acids. The CDR3 DNA reads as TGTGCCAGCAGCCAAGCGGGGCCCATTCAGTACTTC. It is translated as CASSQAGPIQYF. Complete variable domain (other parts from reference TRBV14 and TRBJ2-4): EAGVTQFPSHSVIEKGQTVTLRCDPISGHDNLYWYRRVMGKEIKFLLHFVKESKQDESGMPNNRFLAERTGGTYSTLKVQPAELEDSGVYFCASSQAGPIQYFGAGTRLSVL.

This clonotype was seen repeatedly, ten times or more. The chain recombines TRBV7-9 with TRBJ2-1; D is undetermined. The CDR3 spans 14 residues. V lost 0 bases and J 7 bases, leaving 10 bases between the germline ends. Germline lookup yields CDR1 SEHNR and CDR2 FQNEAQ (reference sequence). CDR3 nucleotides: TGTGCCAGCAGCTTAGCCCGGAGCCTTAATGAGCAGTTCTTC. It translates to CASSLARSLNEQFF. Variable domain in full (rest from reference TRBV7-9 and TRBJ2-1): DTGVSQNPRHKITKRGQNVTFRCDPISEHNRLYWYRQTLGQGPEFLTYFQNEAQLEKSRLLSDRFSAERPKGSFSTLEIQRTEQGDSAMYLCASSLARSLNEQFFGPGTRLTVL.

This clonotype has only a few counts. The gene calls are TRBV19 and TRBJ2-3, with D perhaps TRBD2 (5 bases). The V gene's germline CDR1 is LNHDA and CDR2 SQIVND (reference sequence). This CDR3 spans 12 amino acids. The V end lost 8 bases, the J end lost 4 bases, and 10 bases lay between the germline ends. CDR3 in DNA: TGTGCCAGTCGCTCGGGGTCAGATACGCAGTATTTT. It translates to CASRSGSDTQYF.

This clonotype was detected only a few times. The chain has TRBV28 and TRBJ2-1; D uncertain. CDR3 length equals 12 residues. Germline CDR1 and CDR2: MDHEN and SYDVKM. V was trimmed by 8 bases and J by 2 bases, leaving 7 bases between them. As DNA, the CDR3 is TGTGCCAGCCAGCTAACCTACAATGAGCAGTTCTTC. Protein: CASQLTYNEQFF.

This clonotype came up a few times. The chain employs TRBV7-2 and TRBJ2-7; D may be TRBD1 or TRBD2 (5 bases each). The germline gives CDR1 SGHTA, CDR2 FQGNSA. Trimming took 1 base from V and 2 from J, leaving 12 bases between them. This CDR3 spans 15 amino acids. The CDR3 DNA sequence: TGTGCCAGCAGCTTAGGGACCGTGGGACCCTACGAGCAGTACTTC. The encoded protein is CASSLGTVGPYEQYF.

This clonotype was observed a few times. The chain employs TRBV5-1 and TRBJ2-3; 9 nucleotides match TRBD2. Trimming cost V 3 bases and J 5 bases; bases outside gene matches: 10. The CDR3 runs 16 residues. CDR1 and CDR2 (germline): SGHRS, YFSETQ. The CDR3 DNA reads TGCGCCAGCAGCTGGGGTAGCGGGAGTTCTTTAGATACGCAGTATTTT. Protein: CASSWGSGSSLDTQYF.

This clonotype showed up just a few times. This CDR3 reads CATSNTKLLGGFSGANVLTF. As DNA, the CDR3 is TGTGCCACCAGCAATACTAAATTGTTGGGGGGGTTCTCTGGGGCCAACGTCCTGACTTTC. The chain is built from TRBV15 and TRBJ2-6, with TRBD2 matching 7 bases. Germline CDR1 LNHNV, CDR2 YYDKDF (reference sequence). Germline trimming cut 4 bases from V and 0 bases from J; bases unmatched to any gene: 15. The CDR3 loop spans 20 amino acids.

This clonotype was observed a few times. The V call is TRBV29-1, the J call TRBJ2-7; 10 positions agree with TRBD2. Germline V gene data show CDR1 as SQVTM and CDR2 as ANQGSEA. V gave up 5 bases and J gave up 6 bases; unmatched junction bases: 13. The CDR3 has 15 residues. The CDR3 DNA sequence: TGCAGCGTTTCCCCCGGAGGGCTAGCGGGAGTCGAGCAGTACTTC. Amino acid sequence: CSVSPGGLAGVEQYF.

This clonotype was found many times. The chain joins TRBV6-2 or TRBV6-3 to TRBJ2-5; D is unclear. The CDR3 consists of 14 residues. CDR1 and CDR2 from the germline V gene are MNHEY and SVGEGT. The V end was cut by 5 bases, the J end by 2 bases, with 12 bases between. CDR3: CASSHPWTQETQYF. The CDR3 nucleotides read TGTGCCAGCAGTCACCCCTGGACGCAAGAGACCCAGTACTTC.

There are a few counts of this clonotype. In DNA form, the CDR3 reads TGTGCCAGCTCACCAACGCCGGGACAGGGCTACGAGCAGTACTTC. As protein: CASSPTPGQGYEQYF. The chain recombines TRBV18 with TRBJ2-7; 9 nucleotides align to TRBD1. The CDR3 is made up of 15 amino acids. V gave up 2 bases and J gave up 3 bases; unmatched junction bases: 5. Germline lookup yields CDR1 KGHSH and CDR2 LQKENI.

The chain carries TRBV18 and TRBJ1-4; D is undetermined. Between the trimmed V and J ends, which lost 2 bases and 0 bases, there was a span of 10 bases. Germline V gives CDR1 KGHSH, CDR2 LQKENI. The CDR3 is 16 residues long. The CDR3, as DNA: TGTGCCAGCTCACCAGAACAGATCGCAACTAATGAAAAACTGTTTTTT. It specifies CASSPEQIATNEKLFF.

Of note for this clonotype: An end of the junction differs from the germline gene, which may be a read error. The V and J genes are TRBV5-1 and TRBJ2-1; D remains ambiguous. The CDR3 runs 12 residues. CDR1 is SGHRS and CDR2 is YFSETQ in the germline V gene. The CDR3 region has the DNA TGCGCCAGCAGCTTAATTTTGAATGAGCCGTTCTTC. Protein: CASSLILNEPFF.